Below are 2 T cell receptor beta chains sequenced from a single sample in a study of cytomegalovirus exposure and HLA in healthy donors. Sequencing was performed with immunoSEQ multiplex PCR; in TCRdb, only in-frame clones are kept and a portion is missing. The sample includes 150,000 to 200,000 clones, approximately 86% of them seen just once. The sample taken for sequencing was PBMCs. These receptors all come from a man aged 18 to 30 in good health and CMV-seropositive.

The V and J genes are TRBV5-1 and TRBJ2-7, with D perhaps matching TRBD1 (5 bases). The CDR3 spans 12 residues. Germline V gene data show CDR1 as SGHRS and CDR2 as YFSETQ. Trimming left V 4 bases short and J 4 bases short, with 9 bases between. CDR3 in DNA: TGCGCCAGCAGCGCCCAGGGTTACGAGCAGTACTTC. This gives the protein CASSAQGYEQYF.

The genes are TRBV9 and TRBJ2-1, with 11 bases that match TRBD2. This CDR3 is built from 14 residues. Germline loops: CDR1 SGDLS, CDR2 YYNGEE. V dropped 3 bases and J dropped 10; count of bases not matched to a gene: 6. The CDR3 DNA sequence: TGTGCCAGCAGCGGTAGCGGGGGGGCGGAAGAGCAGTTCTTC. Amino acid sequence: CASSGSGGAEEQFF. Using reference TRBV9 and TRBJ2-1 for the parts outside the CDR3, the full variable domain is DSGVTQTPKHLITATGQRVTLRCSPRSGDLSVYWYQQSLDQGLQFLIQYYNGEERAKGNILERFSAQQFPDLHSELNLSSLELGDSALYFCASSGSGGAEEQFFGPGTRLTVL.